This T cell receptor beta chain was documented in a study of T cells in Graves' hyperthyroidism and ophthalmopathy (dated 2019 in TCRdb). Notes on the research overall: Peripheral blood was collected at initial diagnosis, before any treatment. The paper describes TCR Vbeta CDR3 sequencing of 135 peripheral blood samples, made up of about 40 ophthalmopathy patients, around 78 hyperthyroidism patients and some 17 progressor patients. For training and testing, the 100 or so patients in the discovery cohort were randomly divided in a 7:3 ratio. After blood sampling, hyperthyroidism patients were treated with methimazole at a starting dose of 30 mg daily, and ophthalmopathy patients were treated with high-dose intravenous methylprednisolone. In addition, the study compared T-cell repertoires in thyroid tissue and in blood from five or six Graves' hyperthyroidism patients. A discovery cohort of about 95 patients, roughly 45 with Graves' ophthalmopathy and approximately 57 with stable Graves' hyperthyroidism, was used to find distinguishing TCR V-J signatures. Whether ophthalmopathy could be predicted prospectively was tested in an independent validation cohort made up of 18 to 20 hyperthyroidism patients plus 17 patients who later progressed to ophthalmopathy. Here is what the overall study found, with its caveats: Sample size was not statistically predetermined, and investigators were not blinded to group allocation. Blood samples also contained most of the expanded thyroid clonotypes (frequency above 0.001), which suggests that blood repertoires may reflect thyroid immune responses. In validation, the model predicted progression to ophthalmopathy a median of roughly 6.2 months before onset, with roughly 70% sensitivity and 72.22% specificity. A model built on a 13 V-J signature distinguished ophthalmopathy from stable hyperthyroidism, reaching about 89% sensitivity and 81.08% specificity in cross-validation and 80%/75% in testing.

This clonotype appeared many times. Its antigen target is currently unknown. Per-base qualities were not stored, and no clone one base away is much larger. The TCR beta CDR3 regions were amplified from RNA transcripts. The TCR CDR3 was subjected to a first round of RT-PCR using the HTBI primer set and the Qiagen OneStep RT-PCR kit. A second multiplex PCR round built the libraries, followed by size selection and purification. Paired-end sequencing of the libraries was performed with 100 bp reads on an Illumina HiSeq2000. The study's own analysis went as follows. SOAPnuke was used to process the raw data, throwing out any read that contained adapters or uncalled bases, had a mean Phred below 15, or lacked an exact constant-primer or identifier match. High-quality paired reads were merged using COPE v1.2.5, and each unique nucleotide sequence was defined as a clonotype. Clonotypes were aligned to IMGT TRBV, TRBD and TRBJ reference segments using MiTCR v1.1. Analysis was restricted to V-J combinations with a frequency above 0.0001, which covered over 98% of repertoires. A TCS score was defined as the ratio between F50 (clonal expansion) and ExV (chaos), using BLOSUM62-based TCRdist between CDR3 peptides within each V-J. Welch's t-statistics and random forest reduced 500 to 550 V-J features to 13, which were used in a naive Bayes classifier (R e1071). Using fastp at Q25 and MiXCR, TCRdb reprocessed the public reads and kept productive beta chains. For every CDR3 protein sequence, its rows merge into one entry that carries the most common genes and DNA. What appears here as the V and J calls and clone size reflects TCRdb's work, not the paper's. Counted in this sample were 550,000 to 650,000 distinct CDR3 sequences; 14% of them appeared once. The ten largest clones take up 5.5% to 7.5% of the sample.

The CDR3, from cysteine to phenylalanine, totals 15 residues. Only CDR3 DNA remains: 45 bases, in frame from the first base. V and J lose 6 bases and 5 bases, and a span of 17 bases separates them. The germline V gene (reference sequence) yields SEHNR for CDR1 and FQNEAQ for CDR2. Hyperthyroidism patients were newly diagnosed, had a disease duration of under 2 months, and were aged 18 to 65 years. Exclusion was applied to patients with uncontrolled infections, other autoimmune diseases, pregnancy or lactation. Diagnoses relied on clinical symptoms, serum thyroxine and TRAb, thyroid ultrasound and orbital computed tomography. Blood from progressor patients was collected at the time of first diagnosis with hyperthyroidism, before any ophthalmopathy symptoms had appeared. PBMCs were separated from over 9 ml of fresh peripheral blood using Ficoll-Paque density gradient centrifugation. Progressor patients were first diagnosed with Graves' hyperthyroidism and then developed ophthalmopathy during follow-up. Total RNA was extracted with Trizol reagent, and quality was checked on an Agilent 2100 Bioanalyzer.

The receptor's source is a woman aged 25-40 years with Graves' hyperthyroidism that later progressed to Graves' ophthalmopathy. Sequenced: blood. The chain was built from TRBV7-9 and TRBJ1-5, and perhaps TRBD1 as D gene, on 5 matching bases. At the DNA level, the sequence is TGTGCCAGCAGTTTTGGGACCGGTCTTCATCAGCCCCAGCATTTT. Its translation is CASSFGTGLHQPQHF. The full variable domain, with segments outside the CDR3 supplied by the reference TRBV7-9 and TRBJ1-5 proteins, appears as DTGVSQNPRHKITKRGQNVTFRCDPISEHNRLYWYRQTLGQGPEFLTYFQNEAQLEKSRLLSDRFSAERPKGSFSTLEIQRTEQGDSAMYLCASSFGTGLHQPQHFGDGTRLSIL.